This TCR beta chain was captured by sequencing in a study of molecular identifiers for immune sequencing clone quantification listed by TCRdb under 2018. For context, the study as a whole: For a replicate experiment, RNA from 20,000 or 100,000 naive CD8 T cells was divided into five aliquots, of which four were sequenced. This methods study benchmarked molecular-identifier clustering-based TCR repertoire sequencing (MIDCIRS) and TCR RNA copy counting, using CD8 T cells to do so. On the study overall, not on this receptor specifically: The naive libraries included spiked-in Jurkat TCR RNA (roughly nine copies' worth), and this RNA is not part of the donor repertoire. Identical TCR molecules sharing a barcode could cause highly expanded clone sizes to be underestimated. Clones above 20 RNA copies held over 99% of molecules in CMV-specific effector cells but under 1% in naive cells. Modeling indicated roughly 3.3 TCR RNA copies recovered per cell, compared with about 9.7 by digital PCR, which implies a capture efficiency of approximately 29%. A single cell's worth of spiked-in Jurkat TCR RNA was reported detectable even among about a million naive CD8 T cells. When barcode sub-clustering was not used, chimeric consensus sequences inflated TCR diversity, with chimeras reaching as high as 47%.

Libraries of naive CD8 T cells were generated from around 20,000 to 990,000 sorted cells, with 10%, 30% or 50% of the purified RNA used. On a BD FACSAria II, naive CD8 T cells were FACS-sorted as CD8+CD4-CCR7+CD45RA+ and collected into RLT Plus buffer. To test detection sensitivity, Jurkat RNA equivalent to more than 8 TCR copies was spiked into samples of roughly 20,000-1,100,000 naive CD8 T cells. Enrichment of CD8 T cells was done with RosetteSep CD8+ T Cell Enrichment Cocktail plus Ficoll-Paque, and ACK red cell lysis came afterward. The receptor library was made with PCR. The run used an Illumina HiSeq 4000. Bulk TCR libraries were made following a previously described method, with the TCR primers given in Table S5. Purification of total RNA was performed with the Qiagen AllPrep DNA/RNA kit. Before analysis, reads from multiple sequencing runs of one library were combined. The authors processed their data as follows. Reads were retained only if the reads had an exact TCR constant sequence, and the retained reads were trimmed to 150 nt and grouped according to their 12-nt molecular barcodes. Within each barcode group, reads were sub-clustered at a 15% Levenshtein threshold, and quality-weighted consensus sequences were built per RNA molecule. Non-functional sequences were filtered out, along with any lower-count sequence sitting one edit away from another sequence. Based on fitting two negative binomial distributions, any barcode sub-cluster with under 20% of the maximum read count was discarded. The raw public data were reprocessed by TCRdb itself: fastp quality trimming at Q25, MiXCR clonotype calling, in-frame beta chains only. Here each entry gathers all rows of one CDR3 protein and keeps the most common genes and DNA. TCRdb's processing, not the authors' own work, is the source of the V and J calls. The sample contains under 600,000 distinct CDR3 sequences, about a fifth of them found a single time. Clones ranked in the top ten supply around 0.84% of the sample.

This clonotype came up many times. Its antigen has not been determined. No much larger clone exists at a distance of one base, and base qualities are not known. Counted from cysteine to phenylalanine, this CDR3 has 15 amino acids. Only CDR3 DNA remains: 45 bases, in frame from the first base. The V end loses 5 bases and the J end loses 7 bases, and a stretch of 24 bases separates them. In the germline V gene, CDR1 corresponds to SQVTM and CDR2 to ANQGSEA. This receptor chain uses TRBV29-1 and TRBJ2-7; the D region is possibly TRBD1 or TRBD2, each matching across 5 bases. The source is a human donor in good health. Some libraries in this study had Jurkat cell RNA spiked in. Input material: naive CD8+ T cells from blood, with Jurkat cell RNA spiked in. The cell subset or site label of this sample denotes: FACS-sorted CD8+CD4-CCR7+CD45RA+ naive T cells. The DNA reads TGCAGCGTTATGGGACCTGGACTCCCGGGGACGGAGCAGTACTTC. The encoded protein is CSVMGPGLPGTEQYF.